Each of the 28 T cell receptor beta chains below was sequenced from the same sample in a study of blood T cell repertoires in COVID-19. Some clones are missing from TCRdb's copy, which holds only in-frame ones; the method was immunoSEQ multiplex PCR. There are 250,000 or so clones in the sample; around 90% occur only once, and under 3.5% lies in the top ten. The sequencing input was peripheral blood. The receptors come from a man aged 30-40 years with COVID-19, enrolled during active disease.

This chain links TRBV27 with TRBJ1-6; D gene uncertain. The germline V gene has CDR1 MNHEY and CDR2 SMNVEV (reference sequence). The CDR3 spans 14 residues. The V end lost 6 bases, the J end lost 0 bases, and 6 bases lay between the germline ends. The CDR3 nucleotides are TGTGCCAGCAGGGTGAGCTCCTATAATTCACCCCTCCACTTT. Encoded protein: CASRVSSYNSPLHF.

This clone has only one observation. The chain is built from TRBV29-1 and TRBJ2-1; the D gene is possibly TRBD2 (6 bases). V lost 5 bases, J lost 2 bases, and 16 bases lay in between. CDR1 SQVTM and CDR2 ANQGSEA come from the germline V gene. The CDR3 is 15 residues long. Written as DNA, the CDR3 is TGCAGCGTTCCCGGGACTCAACTAGCCTACAATGAGCAGTTCTTC. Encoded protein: CSVPGTQLAYNEQFF.

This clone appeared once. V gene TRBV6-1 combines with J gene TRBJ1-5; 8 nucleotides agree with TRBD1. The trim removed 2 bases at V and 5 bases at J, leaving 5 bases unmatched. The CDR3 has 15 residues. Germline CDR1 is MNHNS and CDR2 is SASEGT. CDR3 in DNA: TGTGCCAGCAGTGAACGCGGACAGGGACATCAGCCCCAGCATTTT. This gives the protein CASSERGQGHQPQHF.

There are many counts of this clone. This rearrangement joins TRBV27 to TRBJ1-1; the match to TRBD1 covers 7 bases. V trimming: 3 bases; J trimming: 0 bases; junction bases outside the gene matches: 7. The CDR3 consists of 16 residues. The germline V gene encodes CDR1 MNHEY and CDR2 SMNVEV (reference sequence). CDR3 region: CASSFSTGRMNTEAFF. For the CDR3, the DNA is TGTGCCAGCAGTTTCTCGACAGGGCGGATGAACACTGAAGCTTTCTTT.

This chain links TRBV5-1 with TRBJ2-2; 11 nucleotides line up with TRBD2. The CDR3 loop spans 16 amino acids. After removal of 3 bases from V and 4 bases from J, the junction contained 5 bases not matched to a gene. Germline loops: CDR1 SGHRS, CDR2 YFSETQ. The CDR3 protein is CASSSGTSGTTGELFF. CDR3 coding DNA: TGCGCCAGCAGCTCCGGGACTAGCGGCACCACCGGGGAGCTGTTTTTT.

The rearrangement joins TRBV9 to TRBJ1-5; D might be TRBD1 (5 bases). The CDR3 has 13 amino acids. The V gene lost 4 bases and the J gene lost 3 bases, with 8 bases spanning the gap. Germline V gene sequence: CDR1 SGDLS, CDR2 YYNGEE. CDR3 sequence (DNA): TGTGCCAGCAGCCCGACAGTCAATCAGCCCCAGCATTTT. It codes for CASSPTVNQPQHF.

The CDR3 DNA reads TGCGCCAGCAGCCAACGTCCAACGGGACAGGGGGCCGTGGGGCACACTGAAGCTTTCTTT. This encodes CASSQRPTGQGAVGHTEAFF. This rearrangement joins TRBV4-1 to TRBJ1-1; 12 nucleotides align to TRBD1. The V gene end was trimmed by 2 bases and the J gene end by 3 bases; junction bases not matched to a gene: 16. Germline loops: CDR1 MGHRA, CDR2 YSYEKL. This CDR3 spans 20 amino acids.

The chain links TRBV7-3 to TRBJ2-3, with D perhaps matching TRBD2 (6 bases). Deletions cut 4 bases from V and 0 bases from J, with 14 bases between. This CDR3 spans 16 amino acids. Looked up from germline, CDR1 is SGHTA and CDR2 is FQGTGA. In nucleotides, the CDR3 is TGTGCCAGCAGCTCGGGGGACTCGGATAGCACAGATACGCAGTATTTT. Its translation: CASSSGDSDSTDTQYF.

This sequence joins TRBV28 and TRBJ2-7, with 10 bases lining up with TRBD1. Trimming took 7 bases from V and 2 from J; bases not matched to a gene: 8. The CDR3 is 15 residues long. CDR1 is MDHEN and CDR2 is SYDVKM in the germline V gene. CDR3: CASIAGGTGAYEQYF. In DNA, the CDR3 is TGTGCCAGCATCGCAGGCGGGACAGGGGCCTACGAGCAGTACTTC. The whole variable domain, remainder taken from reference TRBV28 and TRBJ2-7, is DVKVTQSSRYLVKRTGEKVFLECVQDMDHENMFWYRQDPGLGLRLIYFSYDVKMKEKGDIPEGYSVSREKKERFSLILESASTNQTSMYLCASIAGGTGAYEQYFGPGTRLTVT.

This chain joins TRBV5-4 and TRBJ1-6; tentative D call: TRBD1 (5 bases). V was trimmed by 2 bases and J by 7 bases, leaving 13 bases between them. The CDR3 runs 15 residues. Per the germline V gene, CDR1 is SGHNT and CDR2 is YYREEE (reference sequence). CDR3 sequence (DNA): TGTGCCAGCAGCTTAAAACAGCAGGGAAATTCACCCCTCCACTTT. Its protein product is CASSLKQQGNSPLHF. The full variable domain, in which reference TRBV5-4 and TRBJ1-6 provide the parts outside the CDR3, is ETGVTQSPTHLIKTRGQQVTLRCSSQSGHNTVSWYQQALGQGPQFIFQYYREEENGRGNFPPRFSGLQFPNYSSELNVNALELDDSALYLCASSLKQQGNSPLHFGNGTRLTVT.

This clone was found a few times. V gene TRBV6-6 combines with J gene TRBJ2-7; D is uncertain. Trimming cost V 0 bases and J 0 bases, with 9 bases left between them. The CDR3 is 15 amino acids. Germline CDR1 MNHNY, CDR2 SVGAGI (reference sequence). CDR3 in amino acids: CASSYSRHGSYEQYF. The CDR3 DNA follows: TGTGCCAGCAGTTACTCGAGACACGGCTCCTACGAGCAGTACTTC.

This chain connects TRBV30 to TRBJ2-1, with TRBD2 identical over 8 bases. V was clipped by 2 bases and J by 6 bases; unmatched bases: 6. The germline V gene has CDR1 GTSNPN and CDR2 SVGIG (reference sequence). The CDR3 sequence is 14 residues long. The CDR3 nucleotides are TGTGCCTGGAGTCGGGGGGGCGGGGGCAATGAGCAGTTCTTC. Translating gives CAWSRGGGGNEQFF.

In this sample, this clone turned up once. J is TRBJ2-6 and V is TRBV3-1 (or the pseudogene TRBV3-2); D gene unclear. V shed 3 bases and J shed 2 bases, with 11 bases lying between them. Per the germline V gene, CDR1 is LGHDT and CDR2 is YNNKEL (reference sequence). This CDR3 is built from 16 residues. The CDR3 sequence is CASSHMTITGANVLTF. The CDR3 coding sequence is TGTGCCAGCAGCCATATGACAATTACTGGGGCCAACGTCCTGACTTTC.

CDR3 amino acids: CASSTSHGSSYNEQFF. Written as DNA, the CDR3 is TGTGCCAGCAGCACCTCACATGGGAGTTCCTACAATGAGCAGTTCTTC. The rearrangement links TRBV21-1 to TRBJ2-1; TRBD2 is the table's D call and was not checked against the DNA. TRBV21-1 is a pseudogene segment. CDR3 length: 16 amino acids.

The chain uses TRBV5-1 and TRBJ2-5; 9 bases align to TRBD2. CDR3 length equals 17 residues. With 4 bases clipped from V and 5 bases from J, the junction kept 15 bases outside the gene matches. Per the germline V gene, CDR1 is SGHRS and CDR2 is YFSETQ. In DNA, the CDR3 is TGCGCCAGCAGCCCTCGGGGTAGCGGGAGTAATGTGGAGACCCAGTACTTC. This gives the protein CASSPRGSGSNVETQYF.

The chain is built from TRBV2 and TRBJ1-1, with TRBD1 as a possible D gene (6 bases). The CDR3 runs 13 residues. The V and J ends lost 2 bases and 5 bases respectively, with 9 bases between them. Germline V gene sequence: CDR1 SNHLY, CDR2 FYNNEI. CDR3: CASSEQGWTEAFF. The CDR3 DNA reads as TGTGCCAGCAGTGAACAGGGGTGGACTGAAGCTTTCTTT.

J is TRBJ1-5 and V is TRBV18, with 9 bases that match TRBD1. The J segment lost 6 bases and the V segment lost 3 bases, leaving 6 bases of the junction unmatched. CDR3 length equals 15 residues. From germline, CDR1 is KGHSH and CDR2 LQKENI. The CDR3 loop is CASSPRTGGSQPQHF. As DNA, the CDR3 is TGTGCCAGCTCACCCCGAACAGGGGGCAGTCAGCCCCAGCATTTT.

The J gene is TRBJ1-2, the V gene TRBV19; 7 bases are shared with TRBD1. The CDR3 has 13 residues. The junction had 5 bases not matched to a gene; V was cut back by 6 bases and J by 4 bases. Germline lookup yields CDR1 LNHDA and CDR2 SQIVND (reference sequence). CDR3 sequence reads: CASSRGVSYGYTF. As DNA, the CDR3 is TGTGCCAGTAGCAGGGGGGTTTCCTATGGCTACACCTTC.

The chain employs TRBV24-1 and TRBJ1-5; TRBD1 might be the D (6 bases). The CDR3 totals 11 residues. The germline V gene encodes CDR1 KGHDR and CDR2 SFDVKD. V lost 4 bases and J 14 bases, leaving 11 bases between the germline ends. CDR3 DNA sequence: TGTGCCACCAGTGACCCAACAGGGAAGCATTTT. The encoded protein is CATSDPTGKHF.

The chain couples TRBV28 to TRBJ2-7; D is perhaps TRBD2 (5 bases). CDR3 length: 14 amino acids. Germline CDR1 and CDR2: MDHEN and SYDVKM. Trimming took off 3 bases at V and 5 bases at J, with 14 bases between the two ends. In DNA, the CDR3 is TGTGCCAGCAGTTTTGTTTCGGGAACTGACGAGCAGTACTTC. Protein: CASSFVSGTDEQYF.

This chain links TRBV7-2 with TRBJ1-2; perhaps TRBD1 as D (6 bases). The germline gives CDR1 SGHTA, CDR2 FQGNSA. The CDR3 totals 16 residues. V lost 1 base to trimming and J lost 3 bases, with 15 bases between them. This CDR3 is CASSLGNRVPYYGYTF. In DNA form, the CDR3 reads TGTGCCAGCAGCTTAGGGAACAGGGTTCCCTACTATGGCTACACCTTC.

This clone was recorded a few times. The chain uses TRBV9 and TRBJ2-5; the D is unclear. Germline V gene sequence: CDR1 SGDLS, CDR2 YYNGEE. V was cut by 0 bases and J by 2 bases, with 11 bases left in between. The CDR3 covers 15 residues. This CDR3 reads CASSVANSLQETQYF. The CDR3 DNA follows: TGTGCCAGCAGCGTAGCGAACAGCCTACAAGAGACCCAGTACTTC.

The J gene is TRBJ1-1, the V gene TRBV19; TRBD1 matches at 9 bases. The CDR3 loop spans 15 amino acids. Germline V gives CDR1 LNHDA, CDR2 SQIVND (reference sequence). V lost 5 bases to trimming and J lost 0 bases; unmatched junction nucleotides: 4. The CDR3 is CASSPWTGVNTEAFF. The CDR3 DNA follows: TGTGCCAGTAGTCCGTGGACAGGGGTGAACACTGAAGCTTTCTTT.

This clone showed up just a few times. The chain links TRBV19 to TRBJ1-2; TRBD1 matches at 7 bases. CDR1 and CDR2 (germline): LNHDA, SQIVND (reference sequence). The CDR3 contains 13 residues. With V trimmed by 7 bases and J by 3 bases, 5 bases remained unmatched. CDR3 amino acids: CASNDDRDYGYTF. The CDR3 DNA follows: TGTGCCAGTAATGATGACAGGGACTATGGCTACACCTTC.

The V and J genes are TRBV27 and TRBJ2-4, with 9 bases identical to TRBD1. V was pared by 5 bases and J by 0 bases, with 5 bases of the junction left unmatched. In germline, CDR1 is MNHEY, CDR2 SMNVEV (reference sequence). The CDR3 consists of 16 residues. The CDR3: CASSPGTGIAKNIQYF. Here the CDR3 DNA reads TGTGCCAGCAGTCCCGGGACAGGGATAGCCAAAAACATTCAGTACTTC.

CDR3 residues: CASSLEVTGQETQYF. CDR3 coding DNA: TGCGCCAGCAGCTTGGAAGTGACTGGACAAGAGACCCAGTACTTC. The chain carries TRBV5-1 and TRBJ2-5; no clear D gene. CDR1 SGHRS and CDR2 YFSETQ come from the germline V gene. This CDR3 comprises 15 residues. V lost 0 bases to trimming and J lost 2 bases, with 11 bases between them.

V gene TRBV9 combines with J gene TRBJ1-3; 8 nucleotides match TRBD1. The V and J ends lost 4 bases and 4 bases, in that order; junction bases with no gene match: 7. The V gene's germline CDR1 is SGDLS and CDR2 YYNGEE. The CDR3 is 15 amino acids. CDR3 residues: CASSLWTGNGNTIYF. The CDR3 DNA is TGTGCCAGCAGCCTATGGACAGGGAACGGAAACACCATATATTTT.

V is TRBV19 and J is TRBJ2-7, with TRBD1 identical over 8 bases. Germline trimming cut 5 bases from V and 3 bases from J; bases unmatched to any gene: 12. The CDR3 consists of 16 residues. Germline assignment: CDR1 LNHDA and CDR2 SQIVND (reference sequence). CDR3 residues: CASSDPQGGRFYEQYF. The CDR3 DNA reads TGTGCCAGTAGTGACCCACAGGGGGGACGCTTCTACGAGCAGTACTTC.